This entry lists 32 T cell receptor beta chains sequenced from one sample in a study of CD8 T cells in Susac syndrome. The authors reverse transcribed roughly 0.5 to 1 ug RNA with random hexamers. TCRdb re-called the immunoSEQ multiplex PCR reads through MiXCR, storing one row per CDR3 protein. The table lists around 130,000 distinct CDR3 sequences, 91% of them singletons. What was sequenced was CD8+ T cells from PBMCs. These receptors came from a human donor with multiple sclerosis.

This chain uses TRBV4-1 with TRBJ1-2; 7 bases fit TRBD1. CDR1 and CDR2 from the germline V gene are MGHRA and YSYEKL. The CDR3 is 15 residues long. V lost 7 bases, J lost 0 bases, and 8 bases stayed unmatched. The CDR3 loop reads CASTPPTGPNYGYTF. The CDR3 nucleotides read TGCGCCAGCACCCCACCGACAGGGCCTAACTATGGCTACACCTTC.

The chain has TRBV27 and TRBJ1-5; unclear D gene. The V end was cut by 0 bases, the J end by 4 bases, with 4 bases between. This CDR3 region has 13 residues. Germline CDR1 is MNHEY and CDR2 is SMNVEV (reference sequence). CDR3 sequence: CASSLSNNQPQHF. As DNA, the CDR3 is TGTGCCAGCAGTTTATCGAATAATCAGCCCCAGCATTTT.

V usage is TRBV28 and J usage is TRBJ1-1; 8 bases agree with TRBD1. The junction had 5 bases not matched to a gene; V was cut back by 3 bases and J by 5 bases. Per germline, CDR1 MDHEN and CDR2 SYDVKM. There are 14 residues in the CDR3. Here the CDR3 DNA reads TGTGCCAGCAGTTTTCTGAACAGGGGGACTGAAGCTTTCTTT. Translating it yields CASSFLNRGTEAFF.

This chain joins TRBV15 and TRBJ2-7; 9 nucleotides match TRBD2. The germline V gene encodes CDR1 LNHNV and CDR2 YYDKDF (reference sequence). V shed 6 bases and J 3 bases; nucleotides not matched to a gene: 6. The CDR3 contains 14 residues. CDR3 region: CATSLLAGSYEQYF. CDR3 nucleotides: TGTGCCACCAGTCTGCTAGCGGGAAGCTACGAGCAGTACTTC.

This chain joins TRBV6-6 and TRBJ2-3; a weak D match, TRBD2 (5 bases). The CDR3 length is 16 residues. The V end was cut by 6 bases, the J end by 2 bases, with 18 bases between. Germline V gene data show CDR1 as MNHNY and CDR2 as SVGAGI (reference sequence). This chain's CDR3 is CASSLVGGRPTDTQYF. The CDR3 nucleotides are TGTGCCAGCAGCCTCGTTGGAGGACGCCCCACAGATACGCAGTATTTT.

The V call is TRBV11-1, the J call TRBJ2-6; 7 bases fit TRBD2. The CDR3 length is 20 residues. Germline V gene lookup returns CDR1 SGHAT and CDR2 FQDESV (reference sequence). The J segment lost 4 bases and the V segment lost 5 bases, leaving 20 bases of the junction unmatched. The CDR3 here is CASSTTIGGDGDVGANVLTF. CDR3 sequence (DNA): TGTGCCAGCAGCACTACTATTGGGGGGGACGGCGATGTGGGGGCCAACGTCCTGACTTTC. The full variable domain, its missing parts supplied by reference TRBV11-1 and TRBJ2-6, is EAEVAQSPRYKITEKSQAVAFWCDPISGHATLYWYRQILGQGPELLVQFQDESVVDDSQLPKDRFSAERLKGVDSTLKIQPAELGDSAMYLCASSTTIGGDGDVGANVLTFGAGSRLTVL.

This clonotype has more than one count but fewer than ten. In DNA, the CDR3 is TGTGCGAGCGGGGGTGAAGGAGAGCAGTACTTC. Its protein is CASGGEGEQYF. The rearrangement joins TRBV7-9 to TRBJ2-7; 8 bases fit TRBD2. CDR3 size: 11 residues. The germline V gene has CDR1 SEHNR and CDR2 FQNEAQ (reference sequence).

The chain employs TRBV7-8 and TRBJ2-5; the D gene is possibly TRBD1 (6 bases). The CDR3 runs to 13 residues. Germline V CDR1 and CDR2: SGHVS, FQNEAQ. The V and J ends lost 5 bases and 2 bases respectively, with 9 bases between them. In nucleotides, the CDR3 is TGTGCCAGCAGCCCAGACAGGCAAGAGACCCAGTACTTC. It codes for CASSPDRQETQYF.

This clonotype is a singleton in its sample. The chain links TRBV19 to TRBJ1-5, with no clear D. The V end lost 2 bases, the J end lost 9 bases, and 8 bases lay between the germline ends. Germline V gene sequence: CDR1 LNHDA, CDR2 SQIVND (reference sequence). The CDR3 runs 12 residues. CDR3 region: CASSIILGPQHF. CDR3 coding DNA: TGTGCCAGTAGTATAATTTTAGGGCCCCAGCATTTT.

The V and J genes are TRBV20-1 and TRBJ1-2; D possibly corresponds to TRBD1 (5 bases). The V end was cut by 0 bases, the J end by 7 bases, with 12 bases between. Germline V gene lookup returns CDR1 DFQATT and CDR2 SNEGSKA (reference sequence). CDR3 length equals 13 residues. CDR3 coding DNA: TGCAGTGCTAGAGATTGGGGAGGGGTTGGCTACACCTTC. Amino acids: CSARDWGGVGYTF.

The chain has TRBV27 and TRBJ2-2; D is unclear. V lost 2 bases and J lost 7, with 5 bases in between. Germline CDR1 is MNHEY and CDR2 is SMNVEV (reference sequence). This CDR3 contains 12 residues. The CDR3 DNA reads as TGTGCCAGCAGTTTACTTGGCGGGGAGCTGTTTTTT. Its protein is CASSLLGGELFF.

The chain uses TRBV12-3 or TRBV12-4 and TRBJ2-1, with 11 bases lining up with TRBD2. The CDR3 length is 18 residues. V shed 5 bases and J 5 bases; nucleotides not matched to a gene: 14. CDR3 region: CASSILAGGLGADNEQFF. The CDR3 region has the DNA TGTGCCAGCAGTATCCTAGCGGGAGGCCTCGGGGCCGACAATGAGCAGTTCTTC.

The rearrangement uses TRBV9 and TRBJ2-2; D may be TRBD1 (5 bases). V lost 3 bases and J lost 4, with 13 bases in between. The CDR3 runs to 15 residues. Germline loops: CDR1 SGDLS, CDR2 YYNGEE. The CDR3 DNA is TGTGCCAGCAGCGGAAGGCAGGGCAGCACCGGGGAGCTGTTTTTT. Protein product: CASSGRQGSTGELFF.

The CDR3 protein is CASSPIAGSPMQYF. CDR3 in DNA: TGTGCCAGCAGTCCGATAGCGGGAAGTCCGATGCAGTACTTC. J is TRBJ2-7 and V is TRBV6-5, with TRBD2 identical over 8 bases. Germline CDR1 is MNHEY and CDR2 is SVGAGI. V shed 5 bases and J 9 bases; nucleotides not matched to a gene: 12. The CDR3 runs to 14 residues.

V gene TRBV19 combines with J gene TRBJ2-5; possible D gene TRBD1, 6 bases. Germline CDR1 reads LNHDA; CDR2 reads SQIVND (reference sequence). This CDR3 contains 12 residues. Trimming left V 9 bases short and J 1 base short, with 9 bases between. The CDR3 protein is CASGQIQETQYF. The CDR3 DNA is TGTGCCAGCGGACAGATCCAAGAGACCCAGTACTTC.

The CDR3 region is CASSYEAGENTGELFF. CDR3 sequence (DNA): TGTGCCAGCAGTTACGAAGCGGGGGAGAACACCGGGGAGCTGTTTTTT. The V call is TRBV6-5, the J call TRBJ2-2; 8 bases are shared with TRBD2. Per the germline V gene, CDR1 is MNHEY and CDR2 is SVGAGI. The CDR3 is 16 amino acids. J was trimmed by 1 base and V by 2 bases; bases with no gene match: 3.

This chain connects TRBV12-3 or TRBV12-4 to TRBJ2-2; D possibly uses TRBD1 or TRBD2 (5 bases each). This CDR3 comprises 17 residues. The germline V and J ends were trimmed by 6 bases and 1 base, with 18 bases remaining between them. CDR3 amino acids: CASRGVSRTLNTGELFF. CDR3 DNA sequence: TGTGCCAGCAGGGGGGTGTCCCGGACGCTGAACACCGGGGAGCTGTTTTTT.

The chain uses TRBV19 and TRBJ1-1; TRBD1 might be the D (5 bases). Germline assignment: CDR1 LNHDA and CDR2 SQIVND (reference sequence). This CDR3 region has 13 residues. V was trimmed by 3 bases and J by 7 bases, leaving 12 bases between them. The CDR3 nucleotides read TGTGCCAGTAGTATCCTTTTGGGGGGTGAAGCTTTCTTT. It yields the protein CASSILLGGEAFF.

V usage is TRBV29-1 and J usage is TRBJ1-2, with 9 bases lining up with TRBD1. CDR1 and CDR2 (germline): SQVTM, ANQGSEA. CDR3 size: 15 residues. V shed 4 bases and J 4 bases; nucleotides not matched to a gene: 10. CDR3 region: CSVGGTGPEGYGYTF. In DNA, the CDR3 is TGCAGCGTTGGGGGGACAGGGCCTGAAGGCTATGGCTACACCTTC.

This chain connects TRBV29-1 to TRBJ1-2; possibly TRBD1 for D (5 bases). This CDR3 contains 12 residues. Germline V gives CDR1 SQVTM, CDR2 ANQGSEA. V lost 4 bases and J lost 2, with 8 bases in between. CDR3 DNA: TGCAGCGTTGGGGGGGAAAACTATGGCTACACCTTC. The encoded protein is CSVGGENYGYTF. The whole variable domain, filled in from reference TRBV29-1 and TRBJ1-2, reads SAVISQKPSRDICQRGTSLTIQCQVDSQVTMMFWYRQQPGQSLTLIATANQGSEATYESGFVIDKFPISRPNLTFSTLTVSNMSPEDSSIYLCSVGGENYGYTFGSGTRLTVV.

The genes are TRBV5-1 and TRBJ2-2; the D is unclear. This CDR3 has 13 amino acids. Trimming removed 1 base from V and 9 bases from J, with 10 bases in between. Germline CDR1 and CDR2: SGHRS and YFSETQ. The CDR3 reads CASSLLLGWELFF. The CDR3 region has the DNA TGCGCCAGCAGCTTGCTACTCGGGTGGGAGCTGTTTTTT. Drawing the rest from reference TRBV5-1 and TRBJ2-2, the complete variable domain is KAGVTQTPRYLIKTRGQQVTLSCSPISGHRSVSWYQQTPGQGLQFLFEYFSETQRNKGNFPGRFSGRQFSNSRSEMNVSTLELGDSALYLCASSLLLGWELFFGEGSRLTVL.

This clonotype showed up just a few times. The chain links TRBV4-1 to TRBJ2-1, with D unresolved. The V end lost 3 bases, the J end lost 0 bases, and 6 bases lay between the germline ends. The CDR3 spans 14 residues. Germline CDR1 MGHRA, CDR2 YSYEKL. CDR3: CASSHILSYNEQFF. The CDR3 DNA reads as TGCGCCAGCAGCCATATCCTCTCCTACAATGAGCAGTTCTTC.

The V and J genes are TRBV24-1 and TRBJ2-1; 7 nucleotides line up with TRBD2. Germline CDR1 reads KGHDR; CDR2 reads SFDVKD. The CDR3 is made up of 14 amino acids. Losses at the gene ends were 3 bases for V and 4 bases for J; bases not matched to a gene: 2. In nucleotides, the CDR3 is TGTGCCACCAGTGATAGGGGACTATACAATGAGCAGTTCTTC. Its protein is CATSDRGLYNEQFF.

The chain has TRBV27 and TRBJ1-5; D remains unclear. Germline assignment: CDR1 MNHEY and CDR2 SMNVEV (reference sequence). Trimming pared 6 bases from V and 4 bases from J, leaving 10 bases between. This CDR3 has 13 amino acids. This chain's CDR3 is CASREGANQPQHF. The CDR3 DNA reads TGTGCCAGCAGGGAGGGAGCAAATCAGCCCCAGCATTTT.

The gene calls are TRBV7-9 and TRBJ2-1; perhaps D is TRBD1 or TRBD2 (5 bases each). The CDR3 loop spans 15 amino acids. Per germline, CDR1 SEHNR and CDR2 FQNEAQ (reference sequence). Trimming removed 5 bases at V and 4 bases at J, with 15 bases between. The CDR3 sequence: CASSTTGTAYNEQFF. As DNA, the CDR3 is TGTGCCAGCAGCACTACCGGGACGGCTTACAATGAGCAGTTCTTC.

The J gene is TRBJ1-2, the V gene TRBV16; D remains ambiguous. The ends were cut back, 4 bases at V and 1 base at J, with 22 bases in the middle. The CDR3 totals 18 residues. In germline, CDR1 is KGHSY, CDR2 FQNENV. The CDR3 loop is CASSLTGRSPGFNYGYTF. The CDR3 nucleotides are TGTGCCAGCAGCCTAACCGGGCGGTCCCCGGGCTTTAACTATGGCTACACCTTC.

The rearrangement uses TRBV6-5 and TRBJ2-7; 7 positions agree with TRBD2. This CDR3 has 13 amino acids. With 10 bases clipped from V and 3 bases from J, the junction kept 9 bases outside the gene matches. Per germline, CDR1 MNHEY and CDR2 SVGAGI. CDR3 sequence: CATLGGGSYEQYF. The CDR3 region has the DNA TGTGCCACCTTGGGGGGGGGTAGCTACGAGCAGTACTTC.

The V call is TRBV5-4, the J call TRBJ2-1; 9 bases line up with TRBD1. Germline lookup yields CDR1 SGHNT and CDR2 YYREEE (reference sequence). After removal of 1 base from V and 8 bases from J, the junction contained 7 bases not matched to a gene. This CDR3 contains 15 residues. CDR3 sequence: CASSLLGQGIDEQFF. The CDR3 DNA follows: TGTGCCAGCAGCTTGTTGGGACAGGGTATCGATGAGCAGTTCTTC.

The chain couples TRBV27 to TRBJ2-5; D uncertain. Germline assignment: CDR1 MNHEY and CDR2 SMNVEV (reference sequence). Trimming cost V 6 bases and J 5 bases, with 19 bases left between them. The CDR3 runs 15 residues. The CDR3 region is CASSYDGLIGETQYF. The DNA for the CDR3 is TGTGCCAGCAGCTACGACGGATTGATAGGGGAGACCCAGTACTTC.

The V and J genes are TRBV9 and TRBJ2-2; no definite D call. V shed 0 bases and J shed 2 bases, with 8 bases lying between them. This CDR3 has 15 amino acids. The germline V gene encodes CDR1 SGDLS and CDR2 YYNGEE. CDR3 coding DNA: TGTGCCAGCAGCGTAGTCCCGACCAACACCGGGGAGCTGTTTTTT. Amino acid sequence: CASSVVPTNTGELFF.

The chain is built from TRBV25-1 and TRBJ2-7, with D possibly TRBD2 on 6 matching bases. Germline V gene data show CDR1 as MGHDK and CDR2 as SYGVNS. Between the trimmed V and J ends, which lost 4 bases and 7 bases, there was a span of 14 bases. This CDR3 has 13 amino acids. CDR3 amino acids: CASSVLGGVEQYF. CDR3 bases: TGTGCCAGCAGTGTACTTGGAGGGGTTGAGCAGTACTTC.

The J gene is TRBJ1-3, the V gene TRBV7-8; no clear D gene. The CDR3 length is 15 residues. Germline V gives CDR1 SGHVS, CDR2 FQNEAQ. Deletions cut 5 bases from V and 0 bases from J, with 11 bases between. The CDR3 DNA is TGTGCCAGCAGCCCTGGAATCGCCTCTGGAAACACCATATATTTT. The encoded protein is CASSPGIASGNTIYF.